This TCR beta chain was sequenced in a study of shared clonotypes between healthy human individuals. Sequencing was performed with immunoSEQ multiplex PCR; in TCRdb, only in-frame clones are kept and a portion is missing. The table includes roughly 1,100,000 clones, around four fifths detected once. Points on this clone: The antigen is unknown.

Findings of the study overall: It was anticipated that sequencing depth would influence how many clonotypes donors shared.

The TCR comes from a man between 18 and 35 years old in good health. The sequenced sample consisted of memory CD4+ T cells sorted from blood. The sample's subset: CD45RA-negative fraction.

CDR3 loop: CASSMETGNGNQPQHF. As DNA, the CDR3 is TGTGCCAGTAGTATGGAGACAGGGAATGGCAATCAGCCCCAGCATTTT. The rearrangement joins TRBV19 to TRBJ1-5; 7 nucleotides align to TRBD1. V lost 3 bases to trimming and J lost 2 bases; unmatched junction nucleotides: 7. The CDR3 sequence is 16 residues long. Germline V gene lookup returns CDR1 LNHDA and CDR2 SQIVND (reference sequence).